This T cell receptor beta chain is from a study of T-cell memory formation after mild COVID-19. This clonotype turned up a few times. Its specificity is unknown. Study-wide points: Second-wave clones reaching peak frequency on day 37 lacked confirmed SARS-CoV-2 specificity. CD4+ contracting clones were found mainly in CM and EM, and CD8+ ones in EMRA. From day 15 to 85, contracting clones were balanced between CD4 and CD8, whereas later expanders leaned toward CD4+.

The 5'RACE method, run with constant-segment primers, produced TCR alpha and TCR beta cDNA libraries (carrying sample barcodes and UMIs). A single record per CDR3 protein comes from TCRdb applying MiXCR to the 5' RACE reads. The repertoire holds 250,000 to 350,000 distinct CDR3 sequences, with roughly 15% as singletons. The clonotype comes from a man aged 18 to 29 who had mild COVID-19 (a few samples of this study predate the infection). Cell type and time point are not known. Material: PBMCs or a T cell subset sorted from them (not recorded which).

The CDR3: CASSFTGYNEQFF. The CDR3 nucleotides read TGTGCCAGCAGCTTCACAGGCTACAATGAGCAGTTCTTC. J is TRBJ2-1 and V is TRBV5-4; weak D call: TRBD1 (5 bases). The CDR3 runs to 13 residues. V was shortened by 2 bases and J by 3 bases, with 6 bases between the two germline ends. CDR1 is SGHNT and CDR2 is YYREEE in the germline V gene (reference sequence).